The 2 T cell receptor beta chains below come from one sample, sequenced in a study of blood T cell repertoires in COVID-19. The data were produced by immunoSEQ multiplex PCR, yet TCRdb's version contains in-frame clones alone and is incomplete. The table includes roughly 63,000 clones, around nine tenths detected once. Sequencing was done on a sample of peripheral blood. The receptor source for this set is a woman aged 45-59 years with active or convalescent COVID-19.

The chain joins TRBV11-2 to TRBJ2-7; possibly TRBD2 for D (5 bases). Germline V gene data show CDR1 as SGHAT and CDR2 as FQNNGV. Trimming left V 0 bases short and J 0 bases short, with 18 bases between. The CDR3 totals 18 residues. The DNA for the CDR3 is TGTGCCAGCAGCTTAGATTCGAGTCTTTACGGGGTCTCCTACGAGCAGTACTTC. It codes for CASSLDSSLYGVSYEQYF.

This clone was found once. The chain employs TRBV19 and TRBJ1-1; no definite D call. CDR1 is LNHDA and CDR2 is SQIVND in the germline V gene (reference sequence). Trimming shortened V by 11 bases and J by 1 base, and 17 bases separated the two germline ends. The CDR3 covers 14 residues. The chain's CDR3 is CASSSKPKNTEAFF. Here the CDR3 DNA reads TGTGCCTCGTCCTCTAAGCCGAAGAACACTGAAGCTTTCTTT.